This TCR beta chain derives from a study of blood T cell repertoires in COVID-19. Study-level background: Sites in the United States, Italy and Spain provided acute and convalescent COVID-19 samples. PBMCs, B-cell-depleted T cells, or T cells provided the cDNA or gDNA that made up the material.

The table came from immunoSEQ multiplex PCR; TCRdb's copy has only in-frame clones and leaves some out. The sample contains approximately 110,000 clones, 70% to 85% of which appear only once. Germline CDR1 KGHSH, CDR2 LQKENI. Trimming cost V 2 bases and J 8 bases, with 9 bases left between them. The CDR3 spans 12 residues. The chain combines TRBV18 with TRBJ1-1; D is unclear. The sequenced material came from peripheral blood. This TCR was recovered from a human donor with acute or convalescent COVID-19. The donor label of this sample is uncertain. The CDR3 region is CASSPTGFEAFF. Here the CDR3 DNA reads TGTGCCAGCTCACCAACGGGGTTCGAAGCTTTCTTT.